This T cell receptor (beta chain) was obtained from a study of blood T cell repertoires in COVID-19. The wider study: COVID-19 samples collected from the United States, Italy and Spain covered acute and convalescent phases.

Participants came from 24 US areas, aged about 18 to 90 years. Symptom resolution, clearance, or two negative PCRs marked the recovered donors of Cohort 3. The CDR3 is made up of 13 amino acids. The V gene lost 8 bases and the J gene lost 8 bases, with 18 bases spanning the gap. The V gene's germline CDR1 is MNHEY and CDR2 SVGAGI. In the authors' workflow: Amplification with reference gene primers provided the estimates of nucleated cell counts. Method: immunoSEQ multiplex PCR; TCRdb's copy keeps in-frame clones and lacks some. V and J calls and clone size come straight from that table; D and trimming were deduced from the DNA. The table has approximately 200,000 clones, 85% to 90% seen once.

This sequence joins TRBV6-5 and TRBJ1-2; D remains unclear. Sample: PBMCs or T cells enriched from blood (not recorded which). This sequence originates from a man aged 25 to 45 who had recovered from COVID-19. CDR3 loop: CASAESGSRGYTF. The CDR3 region has the DNA TGTGCCAGCGCCGAGTCCGGGTCTCGGGGCTACACCTTC.